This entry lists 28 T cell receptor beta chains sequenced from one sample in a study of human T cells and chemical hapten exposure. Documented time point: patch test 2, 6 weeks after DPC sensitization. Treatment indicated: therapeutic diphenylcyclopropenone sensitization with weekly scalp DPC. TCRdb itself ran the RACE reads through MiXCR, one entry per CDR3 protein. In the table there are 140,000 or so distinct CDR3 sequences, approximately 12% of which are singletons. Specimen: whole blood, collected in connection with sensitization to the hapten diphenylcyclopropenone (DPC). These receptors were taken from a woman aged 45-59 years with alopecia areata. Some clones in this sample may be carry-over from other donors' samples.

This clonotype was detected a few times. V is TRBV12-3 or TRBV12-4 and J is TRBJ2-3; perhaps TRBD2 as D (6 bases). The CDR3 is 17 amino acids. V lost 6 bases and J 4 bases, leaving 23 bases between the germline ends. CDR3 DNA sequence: TGTGCCAGCAGCCCACGGGGCGGGGCCCAACTCGCAGATACGCAGTATTTT. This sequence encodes CASSPRGGAQLADTQYF.

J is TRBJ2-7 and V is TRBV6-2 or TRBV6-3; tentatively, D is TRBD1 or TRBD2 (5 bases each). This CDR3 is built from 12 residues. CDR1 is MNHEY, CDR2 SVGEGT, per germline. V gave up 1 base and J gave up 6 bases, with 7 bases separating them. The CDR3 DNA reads TGTGCCAGCAGTTACTGGGGGATCGAGCAGTACTTC. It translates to CASSYWGIEQYF.

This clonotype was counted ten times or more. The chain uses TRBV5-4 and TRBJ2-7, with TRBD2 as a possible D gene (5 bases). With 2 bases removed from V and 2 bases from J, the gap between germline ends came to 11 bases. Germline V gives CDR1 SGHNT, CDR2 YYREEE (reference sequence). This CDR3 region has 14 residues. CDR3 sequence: CASSFNSGPYEQYF. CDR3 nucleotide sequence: TGTGCCAGCAGCTTCAACAGCGGACCCTACGAGCAGTACTTC.

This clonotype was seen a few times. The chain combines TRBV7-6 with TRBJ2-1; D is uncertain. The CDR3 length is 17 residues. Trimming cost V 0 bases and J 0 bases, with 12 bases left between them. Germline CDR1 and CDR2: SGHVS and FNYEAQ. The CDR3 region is CASSLASGGRSYNEQFF. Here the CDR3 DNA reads TGTGCCAGCAGCTTAGCATCTGGCGGTCGCTCCTACAATGAGCAGTTCTTC.

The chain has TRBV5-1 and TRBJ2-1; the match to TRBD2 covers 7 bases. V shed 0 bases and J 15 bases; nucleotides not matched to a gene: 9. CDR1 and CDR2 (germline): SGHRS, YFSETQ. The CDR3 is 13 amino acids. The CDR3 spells CASSLAEGDYWFF. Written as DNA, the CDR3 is TGCGCCAGCAGCTTGGCCGAAGGGGACTACTGGTTCTTC.

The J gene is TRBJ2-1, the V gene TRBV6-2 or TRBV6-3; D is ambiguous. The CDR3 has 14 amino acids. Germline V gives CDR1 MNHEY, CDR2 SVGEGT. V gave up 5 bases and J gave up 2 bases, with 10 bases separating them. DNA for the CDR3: TGTGCCAGCAGTCGGAGATCCCCCTACAATGAGCAGTTCTTC. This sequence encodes CASSRRSPYNEQFF.

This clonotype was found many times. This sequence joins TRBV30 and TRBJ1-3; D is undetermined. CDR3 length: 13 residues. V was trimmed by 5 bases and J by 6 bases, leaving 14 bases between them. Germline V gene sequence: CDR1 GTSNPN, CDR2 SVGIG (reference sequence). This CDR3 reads CAWSHLWENTIYF. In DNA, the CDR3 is TGTGCCTGGTCCCATCTTTGGGAAAACACCATATATTTT.

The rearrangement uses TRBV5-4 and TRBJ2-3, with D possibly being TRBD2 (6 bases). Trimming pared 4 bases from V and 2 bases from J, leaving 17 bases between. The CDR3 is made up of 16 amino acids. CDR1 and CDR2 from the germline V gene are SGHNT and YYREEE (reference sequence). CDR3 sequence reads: CASSQGLAVVTDTQYF. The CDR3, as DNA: TGTGCCAGCAGCCAGGGACTGGCGGTAGTCACAGATACGCAGTATTTT.

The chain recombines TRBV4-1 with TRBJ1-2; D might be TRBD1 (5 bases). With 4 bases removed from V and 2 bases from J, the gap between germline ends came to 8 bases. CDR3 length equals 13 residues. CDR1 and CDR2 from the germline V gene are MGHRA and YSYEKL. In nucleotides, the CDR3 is TGCGCCAGCAGCCCGGGACCAAACTATGGCTACACCTTC. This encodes CASSPGPNYGYTF.

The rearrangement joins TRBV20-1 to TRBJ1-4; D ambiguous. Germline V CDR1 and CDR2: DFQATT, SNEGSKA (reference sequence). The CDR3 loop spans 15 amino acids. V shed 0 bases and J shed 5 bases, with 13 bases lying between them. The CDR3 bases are TGCAGTGCTAGAGATAACGGACGCGGAAATGAAAAACTGTTTTTT. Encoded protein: CSARDNGRGNEKLFF.

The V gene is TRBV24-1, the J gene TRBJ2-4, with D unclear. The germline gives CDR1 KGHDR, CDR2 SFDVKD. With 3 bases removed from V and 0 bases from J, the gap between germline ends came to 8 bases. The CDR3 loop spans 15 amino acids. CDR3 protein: CATSDDKLAKNIQYF. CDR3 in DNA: TGTGCCACCAGTGATGACAAACTAGCCAAAAACATTCAGTACTTC.

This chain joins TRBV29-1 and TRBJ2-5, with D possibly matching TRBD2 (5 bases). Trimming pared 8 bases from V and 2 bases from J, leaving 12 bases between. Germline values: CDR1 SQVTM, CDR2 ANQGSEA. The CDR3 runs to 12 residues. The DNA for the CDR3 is TGCAGCTGCACTCGGACTCAAGAGACCCAGTACTTC. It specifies CSCTRTQETQYF.

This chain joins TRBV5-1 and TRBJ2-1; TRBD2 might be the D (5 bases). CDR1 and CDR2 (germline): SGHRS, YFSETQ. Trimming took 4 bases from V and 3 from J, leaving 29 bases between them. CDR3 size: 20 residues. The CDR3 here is CASSREAVGGGSVGYNEQFF. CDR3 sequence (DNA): TGCGCCAGCAGCCGGGAAGCGGTCGGTGGCGGCAGTGTGGGCTACAATGAGCAGTTCTTC.

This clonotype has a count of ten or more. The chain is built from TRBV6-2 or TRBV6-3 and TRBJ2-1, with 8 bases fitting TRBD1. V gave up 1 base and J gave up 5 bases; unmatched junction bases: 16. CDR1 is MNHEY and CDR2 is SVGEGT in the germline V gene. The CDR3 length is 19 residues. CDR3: CASSYFQGVGAGGDNEQFF. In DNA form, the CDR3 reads TGTGCCAGCAGTTACTTCCAGGGAGTCGGGGCAGGGGGCGACAATGAGCAGTTCTTC.

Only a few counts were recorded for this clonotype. CDR3 DNA sequence: TGTGCCATCAGTGAGTCGATCAGCGATGTTGAGCAGTTCTTC. Translated: CAISESISDVEQFF. The chain employs TRBV10-3 and TRBJ2-1; D is unresolved. Germline loops: CDR1 ENHRY, CDR2 SYGVKD. The CDR3 is 14 amino acids. V dropped 0 bases and J dropped 9 bases, with 12 bases sitting between them.

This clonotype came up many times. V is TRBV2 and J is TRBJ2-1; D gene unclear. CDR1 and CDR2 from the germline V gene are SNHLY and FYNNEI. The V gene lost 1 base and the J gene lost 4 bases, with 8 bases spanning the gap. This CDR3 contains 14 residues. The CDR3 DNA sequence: TGTGCCAGCAGTGAAGACGGGCGGTACAATGAGCAGTTCTTC. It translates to CASSEDGRYNEQFF.

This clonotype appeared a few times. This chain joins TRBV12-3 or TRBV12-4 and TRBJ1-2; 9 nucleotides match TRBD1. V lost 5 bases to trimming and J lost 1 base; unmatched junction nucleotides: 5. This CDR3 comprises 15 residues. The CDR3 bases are TGTGCCAGCAGTGCACCGGGACAGGGTAACTATGGCTACACCTTC. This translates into CASSAPGQGNYGYTF.

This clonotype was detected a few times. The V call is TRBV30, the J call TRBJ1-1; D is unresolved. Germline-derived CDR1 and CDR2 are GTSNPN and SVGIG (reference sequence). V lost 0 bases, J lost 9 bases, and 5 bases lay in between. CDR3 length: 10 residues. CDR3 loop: CAWSVGQAFF. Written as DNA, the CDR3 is TGTGCCTGGAGTGTCGGTCAAGCTTTCTTT.

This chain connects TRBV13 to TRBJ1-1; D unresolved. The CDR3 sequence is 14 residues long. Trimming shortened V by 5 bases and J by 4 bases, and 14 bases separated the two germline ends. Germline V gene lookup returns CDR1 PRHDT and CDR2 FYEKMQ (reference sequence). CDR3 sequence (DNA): TGTGCCAGCAGCCTCGTGGGAGGGTTCACTGAAGCTTTCTTT. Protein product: CASSLVGGFTEAFF.

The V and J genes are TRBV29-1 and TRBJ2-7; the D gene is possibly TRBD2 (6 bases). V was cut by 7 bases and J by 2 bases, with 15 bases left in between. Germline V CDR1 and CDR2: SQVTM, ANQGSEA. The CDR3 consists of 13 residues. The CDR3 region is CSDQRAPAYEQYF. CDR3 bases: TGCAGCGATCAGCGGGCCCCTGCCTACGAGCAGTACTTC.

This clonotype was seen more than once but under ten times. Here the CDR3 reads CASRGIDTQYF. The DNA of the CDR3 is TGTGCCAGCAGGGGGATAGATACGCAGTATTTT. The rearrangement links TRBV3-1 to TRBJ2-3; D unclear. Germline CDR1 is LGHDT and CDR2 is YNNKEL (reference sequence). The V end was cut by 6 bases, the J end by 5 bases, with 6 bases between. The CDR3 has 11 residues.

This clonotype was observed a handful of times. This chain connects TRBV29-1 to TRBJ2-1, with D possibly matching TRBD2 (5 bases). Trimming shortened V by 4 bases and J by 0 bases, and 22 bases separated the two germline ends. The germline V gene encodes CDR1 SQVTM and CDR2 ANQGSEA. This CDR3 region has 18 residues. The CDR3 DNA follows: TGCAGCGTTGGGGCGCTAGTGACCGGGGTCTACTCCTACAATGAGCAGTTCTTC. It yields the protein CSVGALVTGVYSYNEQFF.

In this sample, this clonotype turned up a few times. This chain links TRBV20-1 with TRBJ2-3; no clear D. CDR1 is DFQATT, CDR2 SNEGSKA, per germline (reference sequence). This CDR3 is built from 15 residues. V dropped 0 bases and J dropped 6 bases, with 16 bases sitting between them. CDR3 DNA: TGCAGTGCTAGAGACGGGCGGAATCCCCCCGATACGCAGTATTTT. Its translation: CSARDGRNPPDTQYF.

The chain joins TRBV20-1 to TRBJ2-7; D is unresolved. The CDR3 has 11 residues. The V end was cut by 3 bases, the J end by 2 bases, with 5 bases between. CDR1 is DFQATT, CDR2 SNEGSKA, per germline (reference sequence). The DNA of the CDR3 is TGCAGTGCTAGTAGTCCCTACGAGCAGTACTTC. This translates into CSASSPYEQYF.

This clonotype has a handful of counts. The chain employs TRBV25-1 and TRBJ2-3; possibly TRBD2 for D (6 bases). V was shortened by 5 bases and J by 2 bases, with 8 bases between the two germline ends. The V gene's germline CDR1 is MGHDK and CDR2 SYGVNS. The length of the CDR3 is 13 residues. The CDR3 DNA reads TGTGCCAGCAGTCGGGAGCCCACAGATACGCAGTATTTT. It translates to CASSREPTDTQYF.

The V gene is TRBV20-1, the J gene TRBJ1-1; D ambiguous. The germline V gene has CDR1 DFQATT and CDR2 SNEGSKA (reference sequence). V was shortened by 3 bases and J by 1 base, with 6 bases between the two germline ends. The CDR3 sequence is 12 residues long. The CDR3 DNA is TGCAGTGCTAGGGTCCAGAACACTGAAGCTTTCTTT. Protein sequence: CSARVQNTEAFF.

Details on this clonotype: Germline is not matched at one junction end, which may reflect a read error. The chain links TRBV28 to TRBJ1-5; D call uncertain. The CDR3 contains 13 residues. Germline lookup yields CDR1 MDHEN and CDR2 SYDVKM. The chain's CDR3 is CASIPEGNQPQQF. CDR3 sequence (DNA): TGTGCCAGCATCCCGGAGGGCAATCAGCCCCAGCAATTT. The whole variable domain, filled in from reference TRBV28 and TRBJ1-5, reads DVKVTQSSRYLVKRTGEKVFLECVQDMDHENMFWYRQDPGLGLRLIYFSYDVKMKEKGDIPEGYSVSREKKERFSLILESASTNQTSMYLCASIPEGNQPQQFGDGTRLSIL.

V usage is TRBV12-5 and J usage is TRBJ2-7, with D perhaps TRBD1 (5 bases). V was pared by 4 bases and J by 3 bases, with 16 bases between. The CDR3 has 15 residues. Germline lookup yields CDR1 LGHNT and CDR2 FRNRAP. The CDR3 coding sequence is TGTGCTAGTGGTTCCAGGGCCGAAGGGAACTACGAGCAGTACTTC. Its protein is CASGSRAEGNYEQYF.